This TCR beta chain appears in the sequencing data of a study of tumor and adjacent non-tumor tissue in lung cancer. Turning to the study itself: Histology: about a dozen adenocarcinoma, a couple of squamous cell carcinoma, 1 small cell lung cancer. Each sample yielded 3.5 million to 4.5 million productive TCRbeta reads on average. Whole-study results and caveats: TCR diversity was significantly greater in tumor than normal lung tissue.

The template was RNA from unsorted bulk tissue. TCRbeta libraries were built with three rounds of nested PCR, modified from ARM-PCR. One entry per CDR3 protein, called by TCRdb with MiXCR from the multiplex PCR reads. The table has about 110,000 distinct CDR3 sequences, 60% to 80% seen once. With regard to this clonotype: Its cognate antigen is unknown. At one end, the junction sequence differs from germline, possibly due to a read error.

This CDR3 has 11 residues. Germline V gives CDR1 DFQATT, CDR2 SNEGSKA (reference sequence). The chain carries TRBV20-1 and TRBJ2-7, with D perhaps given as TRBD1 or TRBD2 (5 bases each). The material sequenced was lung tumor tissue. The clonotype comes from a woman in her sixties with non-small cell lung cancer. The DNA for the CDR3 is TGCAGAGCTAGAAACAGGCTCGAGCGGTACTTT. Protein sequence: CRARNRLERYF.